A selection of T cell receptor beta chains follows, all from one sample in a study of blood T cell repertoires in COVID-19. Using immunoSEQ multiplex PCR, the repertoire was profiled, and TCRdb retains in-frame clones only, with some absent. The sample yields fewer than 350,000 clones, approximately 88% seen once. Source material: PBMCs or T cells enriched from blood (not recorded which). The receptors were gathered from a woman aged 25-40 years who had recovered from COVID-19. The CDR3 runs from the conserved cysteine through the conserved F or W. A D gene is named only where the DNA matches it firmly. Clone size is stated in some rows and not others, as once, few, many or a class when expanded.

j_call	clone_size	cdr3_length	d_call	v_call	cdr3_aa	cdr3_nt
TRBJ2-3	.	14	TRBD2	TRBV19	CASSIAGGLDTQYF	TGTGCCAGTAGTATTGCGGGAGGTTTAGATACGCAGTATTTT
TRBJ1-4	few	15	TRBD1	TRBV15	CATSRVRDRNEKLFF	TGTGCCACCAGCAGAGTCCGGGACAGGAATGAAAAACTGTTTTTT
TRBJ2-7	.	14	.	TRBV29-1	CSVQGGRGIDEQYF	TGCAGCGTCCAGGGTGGCCGTGGAATCGACGAGCAGTACTTC
TRBJ2-3	.	14	.	TRBV27	CASSHYGYTDTQYF	TGTGCCAGCAGTCATTACGGTTACACAGATACGCAGTATTTT
TRBJ2-7	.	16	TRBD1	TRBV11-2	CASSAGQGLPSYEQYF	TGTGCCAGCAGCGCTGGACAGGGCCTTCCTTCCTACGAGCAGTACTTC
TRBJ1-2	once	14	.	TRBV6-2/TRBV6-3	CASSYIGGLGGYTF	TGTGCCAGCAGTTACATCGGGGGGCTTGGTGGCTACACCTTC
TRBJ2-7	once	14	.	TRBV13	CASSPTRGTYEQYF	TGTGCCAGCAGCCCGACGAGGGGGACCTACGAGCAGTACTTC
TRBJ1-2	.	16	.	TRBV24-1	CATTDFDRFSNYGYTF	TGTGCCACAACGGATTTTGACAGGTTTTCTAACTATGGCTACACCTTC
TRBJ2-7	.	11	.	TRBV30	CAWSAKSLVYF	TGTGCCTGGAGTGCGAAGTCCCTAGTATACTTC
TRBJ1-1	.	18	.	TRBV9	CASSVHEPGHGLNTEAFF	TGTGCCAGCAGCGTCCATGAACCGGGACACGGACTGAACACTGAAGCTTTCTTT
TRBJ1-5	few	15	.	TRBV19	CASSPTSRGNQPQHF	TGTGCCAGTAGTCCCACGAGTCGCGGCAATCAGCCCCAGCATTTT
TRBJ1-1	.	14	.	TRBV6-5	CASSYGQKNTEAFF	TGTGCCAGCAGTTACGGGCAGAAGAACACTGAAGCTTTCTTT
TRBJ1-1	.	17	.	TRBV15	CATRGGLWGGPNTEAFF	TGTGCCACCAGAGGAGGCCTTTGGGGGGGACCGAACACTGAAGCTTTCTTT
TRBJ2-5	.	15	TRBD1	TRBV27	CASSPIQGVGETQYF	TGTGCCAGCAGTCCCATCCAGGGGGTGGGTGAGACCCAGTACTTC
TRBJ2-5	.	13	.	TRBV15	CATSRPSRRTQYF	TGTGCCACCAGCAGACCTAGTAGGAGGACCCAGTACTTC
TRBJ1-2	few	13	TRBD1	TRBV28	CASRRQGALGYTF	TGTGCCAGCAGACGACAGGGGGCGTTGGGCTACACCTTC
TRBJ1-6	.	15	.	TRBV4-3	CASSQTTRLQSPLHF	TGCGCCAGCAGCCAAACCACGAGATTACAGTCACCCCTCCACTTT
TRBJ2-1	.	13	TRBD2	TRBV10-3	CAIHAGGYNEQFF	TGTGCCATCCATGCGGGGGGCTACAATGAGCAGTTCTTC
TRBJ2-5	.	13	TRBD2	TRBV7-3	CASSSSGSETQYF	TGTGCCAGCAGCTCCAGCGGGAGTGAGACCCAGTACTTC
TRBJ2-5	.	17	TRBD2	TRBV5-1	CASSSTLTSGTQETQYF	TGCGCCAGCAGCTCCACCCTGACTAGCGGGACCCAAGAGACCCAGTACTTC
TRBJ2-1	.	11	.	TRBV29-1	CSVGGSGEQFF	TGCAGCGTTGGCGGATCGGGTGAGCAGTTCTTC
TRBJ1-2	.	11	.	TRBV27	CASSSRGGYTF	TGTGCCAGCAGTTCCCGGGGTGGCTACACCTTC
TRBJ2-7	.	15	.	TRBV21-1	CASSAGWTHSYEQYF	TGTGCCAGCAGTGCGGGGTGGACCCACTCCTACGAGCAGTACTTC
TRBJ1-1	few	14	.	TRBV6-5	CASSYTMTNTEAFF	TGTGCCAGCAGTTACACTATGACGAACACTGAAGCTTTCTTT
TRBJ2-7	.	15	TRBD1	TRBV11-1	CASSLRDRAPGGEYF	TGTGCCAGCAGCTTACGGGACAGGGCTCCTGGAGGGGAGTACTTC
TRBJ1-1	.	15	.	TRBV2	CASPGGGVMNTEAFF	TGTGCCAGCCCTGGGGGGGGAGTAATGAACACTGAAGCTTTCTTT
TRBJ1-5	.	14	TRBD1	TRBV7-2	CASSSGQGAKPQHF	TGTGCCAGCAGCTCCGGACAGGGGGCGAAGCCCCAGCATTTT
TRBJ2-1	.	15	.	TRBV12-2	CASRFGLAGHNEQFF	TGTGCAAGTCGCTTTGGTCTAGCGGGGCACAATGAGCAGTTCTTC
TRBJ1-3	.	17	.	TRBV5-6	CASSWGQGRFSGNTIYF	TGTGCCAGCAGCTGGGGGCAGGGGCGCTTCTCTGGAAACACCATATATTTT
TRBJ1-6	few	15	.	TRBV18	CASSDRTVDNSPLHF	TGTGCCAGCTCAGATCGGACAGTGGATAATTCACCCCTCCACTTT
TRBJ1-1	.	15	.	TRBV7-2	CASSLDRRRASEAFF	TGTGCCAGCAGCTTAGACCGGCGCAGGGCCTCTGAAGCTTTCTTT
TRBJ2-2	.	16	TRBD2	TRBV5-4	CASSSSGGWNTGELFF	TGTGCCAGCAGCTCGAGCGGGGGGTGGAACACCGGGGAGCTGTTTTTT
TRBJ2-1	.	15	TRBD2	TRBV27	CASSSLAGLVFEQFF	TGTGCCAGCAGTTCCCTAGCGGGTCTAGTATTTGAGCAGTTCTTC
TRBJ2-5	.	13	.	TRBV9	CASSVGPEETQYF	TGTGCCAGCAGCGTAGGCCCGGAGGAGACCCAGTACTTC
TRBJ2-6	.	18	TRBD1	TRBV9	CASSSTGVLGSGANVLTF	TGTGCCAGCAGCTCTACAGGGGTCTTGGGCTCTGGGGCCAACGTCCTGACTTTC
TRBJ2-1	.	14	.	TRBV10-3	CAISDDSSYNEQFF	TGTGCCATCAGTGACGACAGCTCCTACAATGAGCAGTTCTTC
TRBJ1-5	.	13	.	TRBV27	CASRSGLTQPQHF	TGTGCCAGCAGATCAGGGTTGACTCAGCCCCAGCATTTT
TRBJ1-2	.	14	.	TRBV9	CASSEGPPPYGYTF	TGTGCCAGCAGCGAGGGGCCCCCACCCTATGGCTACACCTTC
TRBJ2-7	.	11	.	TRBV6-5	CASRFGYEQYF	TGTGCCAGCAGATTCGGGTACGAGCAGTACTTC
TRBJ1-3	.	20	.	TRBV5-1	CASSLGPATGGRNSGNTIYF	TGCGCCAGCAGCTTGGGTCCCGCTACAGGTGGGAGGAACTCTGGAAACACCATATATTTT
TRBJ1-2	.	15	.	TRBV9	CASSPQGGVNYGYTF	TGTGCCAGCAGCCCTCAAGGGGGGGTTAACTATGGCTACACCTTC
TRBJ1-4	.	17	.	TRBV7-2	CASSLPPLRAGSEKLFF	TGTGCCAGCAGCTTACCCCCCCTCAGGGCCGGGAGTGAAAAACTGTTTTTT
TRBJ2-7	.	14	TRBD1	TRBV6-5	CASRTRDRDYEQYF	TGTGCCAGCAGAACCCGGGACAGGGATTACGAGCAGTACTTC
TRBJ2-2	.	16	TRBD2	TRBV15	CATSRDSGYYTGELFF	TGTGCCACCAGCAGAGATAGCGGGTACTACACCGGGGAGCTGTTTTTT
TRBJ2-3	once	15	.	TRBV5-1	CASSLGETGTDTQYF	TGCGCCAGCAGCTTGGGAGAGACCGGGACAGATACGCAGTATTTT
TRBJ2-5	.	16	TRBD2	TRBV24-1	CATSDGLGGLKETQYF	TGTGCCACCAGTGATGGCTTGGGGGGGTTAAAAGAGACCCAGTACTTC
TRBJ2-7	.	14	TRBD1	TRBV3-1/TRBV3-2	CASSQGQGSDEQYF	TGTGCCAGCAGCCAAGGACAGGGTAGCGACGAGCAGTACTTC
TRBJ2-3	few	18	.	TRBV12-5	CAIMEIGVTGVLADTQYF	TGTGCTATCATGGAGATAGGGGTAACGGGAGTTCTGGCAGATACGCAGTATTTT
TRBJ1-2	.	15	TRBD1	TRBV9	CASSVGQGANYGYTF	TGTGCCAGCAGCGTAGGACAGGGGGCTAACTATGGCTACACCTTC
TRBJ1-2	.	11	.	TRBV28	CASGGNYGYTF	TGTGCCAGCGGCGGGAACTATGGCTACACCTTC